Listed below are T cell receptor beta chains from one sample, sequenced in a study of Ad26.COV2.S vaccination and SARS-CoV-2 variants. Profiling relied on immunoSEQ multiplex PCR, and the TCRdb table lists in-frame clones only, not all of them. The sample has about 320,000 clones; roughly 86% are singletons. Source: peripheral blood, taken in a trial of Ad26.COV2.S vaccine versus placebo. The origin of the receptors is a person between 18 and 59 years old who received the Ad26.COV2.S COVID-19 vaccine or a placebo. The CDR3 runs from the conserved cysteine through the conserved F or W. A D gene is named only where the DNA matches it firmly. Only some rows state a clone size, as once, few, many or a class for expanded clones.

clone_size,d_call,v_call,j_call,cdr3_nt,cdr3_aa
NA,TRBD2,TRBV10-3,TRBJ2-7,TGTGCCATCAGTGAGTCGATTCTTTCTAGCGGGGGGCAAACCTACGAGCAGTACTTC,CAISESILSSGGQTYEQYF
NA,NA,TRBV24-1,TRBJ2-7,TGTGCCACCAGTGAGTCAGCCTACGAGCAGTACTTC,CATSESAYEQYF
NA,TRBD1,TRBV9,TRBJ1-1,TGTGCCAGCAGCCCAAGACAGGGCATCCCCACTGAAGCTTTCTTT,CASSPRQGIPTEAFF
NA,NA,TRBV5-4,TRBJ1-2,TGTGCCAGCAGCTCCCCCGGTAGGGGCTACACCTTC,CASSSPGRGYTF
NA,NA,TRBV11-2,TRBJ2-5,TGTGCCAGCAGCCCCCCAACTGGAAGAGAGACCCAGTACTTC,CASSPPTGRETQYF
NA,NA,TRBV2,TRBJ1-5,TGTGCCAGCAGTTATGGGGGAGGGACAAGTTATCAGCCCCAGCATTTT,CASSYGGGTSYQPQHF
few,TRBD1,TRBV5-1,TRBJ2-6,TGCGCCAGCAGCGTCCGGGGACAGGGGGCAGTCTCTGGGGCCAACGTCCTGACTTTC,CASSVRGQGAVSGANVLTF
NA,NA,TRBV18,TRBJ1-2,TGTGCCAGCTCACCTGACAGGACGGGCACCTTC,CASSPDRTGTF
NA,NA,TRBV6-5,TRBJ1-2,TGTGCCAGCAGTATAGAAAGGAGCTATGGCTACACCTTC,CASSIERSYGYTF
few,TRBD2,TRBV10-3,TRBJ2-7,TGTGCCATCAGTGAATTGGGACTAGCGGACTACGAGCAGTACTTC,CAISELGLADYEQYF
NA,NA,TRBV18,TRBJ1-1,TGTGCCAGCTCACCACAGGGGTTCACTGAAGCTTTCTTT,CASSPQGFTEAFF
NA,NA,TRBV4-3,TRBJ1-4,TGCGCCAGCAGCCAAGATAACATGGGGGCCATGGAGGAAAAACTGTTTTTT,CASSQDNMGAMEEKLFF
NA,NA,TRBV4-1,TRBJ1-4,TGCGCCAGCAGGGGGGGGATCATTGAAAAACTGTTTTTT,CASRGGIIEKLFF
once,NA,TRBV7-7,TRBJ1-2,TGTGCCAGCAGCTTACGGGGGGGCGACAGGATAATCTATGGCTACACCTTC,CASSLRGGDRIIYGYTF
NA,NA,TRBV2,TRBJ1-1,TGTGCCAGCAGGCAGGGGAGGGACACTGAAGCTTTCTTT,CASRQGRDTEAFF
NA,TRBD1,TRBV6-6,TRBJ2-7,TGTGCCAGCAGTCCAGCCACCTCCGGGACAGCCTCCTACGAGCAGTACTTC,CASSPATSGTASYEQYF
NA,TRBD1,TRBV6-2/TRBV6-3,TRBJ2-7,TGTGCCAGCAGTTACTCGATGAAAGGGACAGACTACGAGCAGTACTTC,CASSYSMKGTDYEQYF
NA,NA,TRBV7-2,TRBJ1-3,TGTGCCAGCAGCTTAGTGGGTCTGCGGGGGGCTGGTGGAAACACCATATATTTT,CASSLVGLRGAGGNTIYF
NA,TRBD1,TRBV19,TRBJ1-2,TGTGCCAGTAGCCCTACAGGGGGCCCTACCTATGGCTACACCTTC,CASSPTGGPTYGYTF
few,TRBD1,TRBV5-4,TRBJ2-3,TGTGCCAGCAGCCCCGGACAGGGGGCGAGCACAGATACGCAGTATTTT,CASSPGQGASTDTQYF
NA,NA,TRBV27,TRBJ2-1,TGTGCCGCCAGCAGTTTAGGGTTAGTTGAAAGTGAGCAGTTCTTC,CAASSLGLVESEQFF
few,NA,TRBV5-1,TRBJ1-5,TGCGCCAGCAGGGAGCAGGTTGATAGCAATCAGCCCCAGCATTTT,CASREQVDSNQPQHF
NA,TRBD1,TRBV30,TRBJ2-1,TGTGCCTGGAAAGGGGGCCTTTACAATGAGCAGTTCTTC,CAWKGGLYNEQFF
NA,NA,TRBV7-8,TRBJ1-1,TGTGCCAGCAGCTGGGACACGAACACTGAAGCTTTCTTT,CASSWDTNTEAFF
NA,TRBD1,TRBV2,TRBJ1-2,TGTGCCAGCAGTGACGGGGACAGAGCTAACTATGGCTACACCTTC,CASSDGDRANYGYTF
NA,NA,TRBV7-9,TRBJ2-1,TGTGCCAGCAGCTTAGAAAACTCGTGGACCAGGGGCCCACTCTTC,CASSLENSWTRGPLF
NA,NA,TRBV30,TRBJ2-2,TGTGCCCGCAGGCCGAACACCGGGGAGCTGTTTTTT,CARRPNTGELFF
NA,NA,TRBV29-1,TRBJ1-2,TGCAGCGTTGGCAAGGGGGGCAACTATGGCTACACCTTC,CSVGKGGNYGYTF
NA,TRBD2,TRBV29-1,TRBJ2-5,TGCAGCGCGAAGCGGGGGGGCTGGTTAGAGACCCAGTACTTC,CSAKRGGWLETQYF
NA,NA,TRBV5-1,TRBJ1-3,TGCGCCAGCAGCGGAACAGGCGCCTCTGGAAACACCATATATTTT,CASSGTGASGNTIYF
NA,TRBD1,TRBV10-3,TRBJ1-4,TGTGCCATCGGAGGGGGACAGACTTTTAATGAAAAACTGTTTTTT,CAIGGGQTFNEKLFF